This T cell receptor (beta chain) was obtained from a study of CD8 T cells in ankylosing spondylitis. Trimming stripped 6 bases from V and 6 bases from J, with 17 bases between. CDR3 length equals 15 residues. Using its own MiXCR run on the 5' RACE reads, TCRdb lists one record per CDR3 protein. The repertoire includes fewer than 200,000 distinct CDR3 sequences, about 16% of them detected once, and roughly 8% sits in the top ten. This TCR was sampled from a male donor with ankylosing spondylitis or in good health (not recorded which). V gene TRBV12-3 or TRBV12-4 combines with J gene TRBJ2-2; D might be TRBD1 (5 bases). The sample was blood, either unsorted or a sorted T cell fraction (not recorded which). The CDR3 loop is CASRGQGLSSGELFF. The DNA for the CDR3 is TGTGCCAGCAGGGGCCAGGGCTTGTCGTCCGGGGAGCTGTTTTTT.